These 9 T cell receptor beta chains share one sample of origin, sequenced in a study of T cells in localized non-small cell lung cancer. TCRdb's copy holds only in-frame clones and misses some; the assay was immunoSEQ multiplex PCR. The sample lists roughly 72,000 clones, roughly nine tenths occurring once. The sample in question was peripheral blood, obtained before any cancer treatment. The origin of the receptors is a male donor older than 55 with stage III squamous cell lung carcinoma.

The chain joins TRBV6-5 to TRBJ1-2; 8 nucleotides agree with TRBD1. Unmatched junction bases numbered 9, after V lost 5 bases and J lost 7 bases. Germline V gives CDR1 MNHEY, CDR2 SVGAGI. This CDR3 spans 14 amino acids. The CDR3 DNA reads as TGTGCCAGCAGTGTCGGACAGGGTCATTCTGGCTACACCTTC. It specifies CASSVGQGHSGYTF.

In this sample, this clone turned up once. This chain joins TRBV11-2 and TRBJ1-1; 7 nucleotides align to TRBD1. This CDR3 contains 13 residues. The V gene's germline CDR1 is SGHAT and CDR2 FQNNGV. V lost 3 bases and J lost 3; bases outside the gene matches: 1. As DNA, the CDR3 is TGTGCCAGCAGCTTCCAGGGGGACACTGAAGCTTTCTTT. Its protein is CASSFQGDTEAFF.

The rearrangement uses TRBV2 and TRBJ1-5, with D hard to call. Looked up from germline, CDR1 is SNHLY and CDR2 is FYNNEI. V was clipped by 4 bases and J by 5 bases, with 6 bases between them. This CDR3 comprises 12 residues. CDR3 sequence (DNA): TGTGCCAGCAGTGGAATGGATCAGCCCCAGCATTTT. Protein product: CASSGMDQPQHF.

The CDR3 nucleotides read TGCGCCAGCTCTGATGCGAATCAGCCCCAGCATTTT. It is translated as CASSDANQPQHF. The chain links TRBV10-2 to TRBJ1-5, with unresolved D. The ends were cut back, 8 bases at V and 4 bases at J, with 9 bases in the middle. CDR3 length: 12 amino acids. Germline V gene lookup returns CDR1 WSHSY and CDR2 SAAADI.

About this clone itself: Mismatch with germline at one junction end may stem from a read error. The CDR3 loop reads CASSFSGGSYGQYF. The CDR3 DNA follows: TGCGCCAGCAGCTTTAGCGGGGGCTCCTACGGGCAGTACTTC. The rearrangement joins TRBV5-1 to TRBJ2-7, with 9 bases identical to TRBD2. Per germline, CDR1 SGHRS and CDR2 YFSETQ. This CDR3 has 14 amino acids.

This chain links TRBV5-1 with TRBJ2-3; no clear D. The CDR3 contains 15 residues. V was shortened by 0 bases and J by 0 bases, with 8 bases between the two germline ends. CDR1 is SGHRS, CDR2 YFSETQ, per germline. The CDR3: CASSLESRSTDTQYF. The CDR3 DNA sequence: TGCGCCAGCAGCTTGGAGAGTCGGAGCACAGATACGCAGTATTTT. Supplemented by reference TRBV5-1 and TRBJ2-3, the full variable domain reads KAGVTQTPRYLIKTRGQQVTLSCSPISGHRSVSWYQQTPGQGLQFLFEYFSETQRNKGNFPGRFSGRQFSNSRSEMNVSTLELGDSALYLCASSLESRSTDTQYFGPGTRLTVL.

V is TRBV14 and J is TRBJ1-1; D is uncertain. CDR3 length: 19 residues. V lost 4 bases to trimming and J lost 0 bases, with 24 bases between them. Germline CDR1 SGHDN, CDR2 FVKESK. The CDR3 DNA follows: TGTGCCAGCAGCCCGTACGGCCGGCCTGGCGGAAGAATGAACACTGAAGCTTTCTTT. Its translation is CASSPYGRPGGRMNTEAFF. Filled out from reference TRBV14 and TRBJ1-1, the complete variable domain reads EAGVTQFPSHSVIEKGQTVTLRCDPISGHDNLYWYRRVMGKEIKFLLHFVKESKQDESGMPNNRFLAERTGGTYSTLKVQPAELEDSGVYFCASSPYGRPGGRMNTEAFFGQGTRLTVV.

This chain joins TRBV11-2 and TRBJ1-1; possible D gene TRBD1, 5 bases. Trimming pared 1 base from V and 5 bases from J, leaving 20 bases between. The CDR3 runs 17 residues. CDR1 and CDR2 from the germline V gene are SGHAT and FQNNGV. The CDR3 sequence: CASSLGTLGRGETEAFF. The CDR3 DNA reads TGTGCCAGCAGCTTAGGCACCCTCGGTAGAGGGGAGACTGAAGCTTTCTTT.

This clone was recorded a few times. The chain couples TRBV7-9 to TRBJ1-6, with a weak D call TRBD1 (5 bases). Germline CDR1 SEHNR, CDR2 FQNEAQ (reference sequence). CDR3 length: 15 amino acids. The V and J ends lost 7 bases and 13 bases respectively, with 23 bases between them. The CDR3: CASIKDGTPTSPLHF. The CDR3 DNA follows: TGTGCCAGCATCAAGGACGGGACTCCGACGAGTCCCCTCCACTTT.